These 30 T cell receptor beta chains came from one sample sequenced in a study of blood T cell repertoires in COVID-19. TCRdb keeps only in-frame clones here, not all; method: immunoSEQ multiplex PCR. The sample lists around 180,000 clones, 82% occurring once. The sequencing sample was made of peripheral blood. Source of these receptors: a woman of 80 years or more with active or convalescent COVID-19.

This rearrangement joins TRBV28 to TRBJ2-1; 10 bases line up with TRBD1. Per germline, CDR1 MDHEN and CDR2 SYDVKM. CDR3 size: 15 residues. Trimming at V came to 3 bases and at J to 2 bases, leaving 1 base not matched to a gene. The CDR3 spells CASSLGTGAYNEQFF. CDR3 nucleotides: TGTGCCAGCAGTTTGGGGACAGGGGCCTACAATGAGCAGTTCTTC.

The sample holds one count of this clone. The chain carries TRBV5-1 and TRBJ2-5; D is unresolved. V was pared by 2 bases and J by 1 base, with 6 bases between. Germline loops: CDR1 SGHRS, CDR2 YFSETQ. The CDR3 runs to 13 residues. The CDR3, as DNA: TGCGCCAGCAGCTTCCGAGTCCAAGAGACCCAGTACTTC. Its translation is CASSFRVQETQYF.

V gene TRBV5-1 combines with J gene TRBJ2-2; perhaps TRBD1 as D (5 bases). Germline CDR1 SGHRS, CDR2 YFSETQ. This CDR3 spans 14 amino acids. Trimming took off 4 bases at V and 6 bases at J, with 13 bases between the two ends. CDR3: CASSGAGSAGELFF. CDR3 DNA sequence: TGCGCCAGCAGCGGCGCAGGGTCGGCCGGGGAGCTGTTTTTT.

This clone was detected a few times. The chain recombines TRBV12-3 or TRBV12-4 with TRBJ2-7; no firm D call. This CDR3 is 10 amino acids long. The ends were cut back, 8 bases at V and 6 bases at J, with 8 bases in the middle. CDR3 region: CASGFPEQYF. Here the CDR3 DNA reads TGTGCCAGCGGCTTCCCCGAGCAGTACTTC.

CDR3 protein: CASSSQGSGTEAFF. CDR3 DNA: TGTGCCAGCAGCTCCCAGGGGAGTGGCACTGAAGCTTTCTTT. The chain combines TRBV7-6 with TRBJ1-1, with D tentatively TRBD1 (6 bases). CDR1 is SGHVS and CDR2 is FNYEAQ in the germline V gene. Trimming left V 4 bases short and J 4 bases short, with 13 bases between. This CDR3 spans 14 amino acids.

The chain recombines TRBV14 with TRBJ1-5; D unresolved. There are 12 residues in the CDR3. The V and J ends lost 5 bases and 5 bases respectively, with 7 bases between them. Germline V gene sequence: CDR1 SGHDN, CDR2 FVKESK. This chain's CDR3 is CASSKPHQPQHF. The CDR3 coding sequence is TGTGCCAGCAGCAAGCCGCATCAGCCCCAGCATTTT.

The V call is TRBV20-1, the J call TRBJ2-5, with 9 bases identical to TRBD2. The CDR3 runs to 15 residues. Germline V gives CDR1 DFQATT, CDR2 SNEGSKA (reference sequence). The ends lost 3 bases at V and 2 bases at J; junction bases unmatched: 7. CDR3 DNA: TGCAGTGCTAGTGGGCTAGCGGGAAAACAAGAGACCCAGTACTTC. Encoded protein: CSASGLAGKQETQYF.

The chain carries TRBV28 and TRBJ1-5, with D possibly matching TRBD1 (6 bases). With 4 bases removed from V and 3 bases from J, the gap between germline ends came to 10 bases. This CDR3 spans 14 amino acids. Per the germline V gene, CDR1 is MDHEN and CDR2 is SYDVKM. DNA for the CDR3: TGTGCCAGCAGTTCGGGACACCTCAATCAGCCCCAGCATTTT. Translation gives CASSSGHLNQPQHF. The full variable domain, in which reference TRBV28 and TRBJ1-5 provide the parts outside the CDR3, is DVKVTQSSRYLVKRTGEKVFLECVQDMDHENMFWYRQDPGLGLRLIYFSYDVKMKEKGDIPEGYSVSREKKERFSLILESASTNQTSMYLCASSSGHLNQPQHFGDGTRLSIL.

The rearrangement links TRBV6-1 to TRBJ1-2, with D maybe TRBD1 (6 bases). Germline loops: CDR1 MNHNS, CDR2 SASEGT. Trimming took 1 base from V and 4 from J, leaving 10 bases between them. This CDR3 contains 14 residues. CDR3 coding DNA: TGTGCCAGCAGTGAAGGGAACAGGGCCTATGGCTACACCTTC. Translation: CASSEGNRAYGYTF.

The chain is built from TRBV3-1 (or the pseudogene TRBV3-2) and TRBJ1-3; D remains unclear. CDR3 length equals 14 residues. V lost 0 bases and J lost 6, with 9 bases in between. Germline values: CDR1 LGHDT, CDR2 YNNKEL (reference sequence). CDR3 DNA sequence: TGTGCCAGCAGCCAAGATTCGGGTGTAAACACCATATATTTT. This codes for CASSQDSGVNTIYF.

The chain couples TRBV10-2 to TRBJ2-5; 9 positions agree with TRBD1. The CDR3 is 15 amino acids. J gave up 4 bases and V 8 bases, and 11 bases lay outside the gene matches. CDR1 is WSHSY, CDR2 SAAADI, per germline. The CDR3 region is CASSTTDRGIETQYF. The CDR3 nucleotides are TGCGCCAGCTCCACGACGGACAGGGGAATAGAGACCCAGTACTTC.

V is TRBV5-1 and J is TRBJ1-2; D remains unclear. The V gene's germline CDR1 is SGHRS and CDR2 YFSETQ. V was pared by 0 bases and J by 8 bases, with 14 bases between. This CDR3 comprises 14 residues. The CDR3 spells CASSLDGLPSGYTF. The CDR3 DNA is TGCGCCAGCAGCTTGGATGGACTTCCCTCGGGCTACACCTTC.

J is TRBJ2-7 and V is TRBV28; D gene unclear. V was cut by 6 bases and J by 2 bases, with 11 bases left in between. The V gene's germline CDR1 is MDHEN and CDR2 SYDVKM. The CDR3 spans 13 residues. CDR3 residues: CASSREKPYEQYF. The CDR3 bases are TGTGCCAGCAGCCGCGAAAAACCCTACGAGCAGTACTTC.

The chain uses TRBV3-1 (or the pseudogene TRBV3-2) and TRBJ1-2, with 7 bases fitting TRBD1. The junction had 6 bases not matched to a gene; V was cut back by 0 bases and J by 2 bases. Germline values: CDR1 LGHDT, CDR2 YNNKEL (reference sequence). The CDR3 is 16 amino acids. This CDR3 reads CASSQDLLTGNYGYTF. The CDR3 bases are TGTGCCAGCAGCCAAGATTTGTTGACAGGGAACTATGGCTACACCTTC.

CDR3 in amino acids: CASRSRTGGSHEQYF. The CDR3 coding sequence is TGTGCAAGTCGCTCAAGGACAGGGGGATCCCACGAGCAGTACTTC. The V call is TRBV12-2, the J call TRBJ2-7; the table's TRBD1 call for D was not verified on the DNA. TRBV12-2 is flagged as a pseudogene. The CDR3 totals 15 residues.

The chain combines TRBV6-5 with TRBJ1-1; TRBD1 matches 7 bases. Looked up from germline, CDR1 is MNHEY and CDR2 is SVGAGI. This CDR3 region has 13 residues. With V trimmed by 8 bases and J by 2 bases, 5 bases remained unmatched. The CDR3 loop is CASGRQGNTEAFF. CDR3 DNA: TGTGCCAGCGGCCGACAGGGTAACACTGAAGCTTTCTTT.

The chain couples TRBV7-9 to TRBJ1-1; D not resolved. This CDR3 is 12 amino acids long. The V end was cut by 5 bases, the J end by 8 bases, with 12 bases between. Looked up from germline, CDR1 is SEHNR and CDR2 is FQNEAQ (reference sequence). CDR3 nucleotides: TGTGCCAGCAGCCGGACGGGAGCAGAAGCTTTCTTT. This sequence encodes CASSRTGAEAFF.

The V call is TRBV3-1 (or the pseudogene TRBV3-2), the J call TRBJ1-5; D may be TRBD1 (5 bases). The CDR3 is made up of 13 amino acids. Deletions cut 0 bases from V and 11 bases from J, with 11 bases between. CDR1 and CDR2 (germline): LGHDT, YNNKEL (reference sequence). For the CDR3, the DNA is TGTGCCAGCAGCCAAGATCCCCGCAGGGCCCAGCATTTT. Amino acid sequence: CASSQDPRRAQHF.

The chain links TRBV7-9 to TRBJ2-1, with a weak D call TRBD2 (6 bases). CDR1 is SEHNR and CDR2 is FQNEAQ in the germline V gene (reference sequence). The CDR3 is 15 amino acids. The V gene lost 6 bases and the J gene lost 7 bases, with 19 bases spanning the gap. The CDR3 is CASSVSGLLVNEQFF. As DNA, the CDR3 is TGTGCCAGCAGTGTTAGCGGACTGCTGGTGAATGAGCAGTTCTTC.

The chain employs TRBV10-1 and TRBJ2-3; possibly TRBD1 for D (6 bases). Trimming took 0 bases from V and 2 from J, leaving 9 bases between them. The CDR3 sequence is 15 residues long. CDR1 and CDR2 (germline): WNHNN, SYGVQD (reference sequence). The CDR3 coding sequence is TGCGCCAGCAGTGAGTCGGGACAAGCCACAGATACGCAGTATTTT. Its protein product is CASSESGQATDTQYF.

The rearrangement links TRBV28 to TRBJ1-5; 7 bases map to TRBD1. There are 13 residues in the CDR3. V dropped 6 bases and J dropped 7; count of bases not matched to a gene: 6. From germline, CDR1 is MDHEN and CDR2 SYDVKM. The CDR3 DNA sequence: TGTGCCAGCAGACGACAGGGTCGGCAGCCCCAGCATTTT. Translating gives CASRRQGRQPQHF.

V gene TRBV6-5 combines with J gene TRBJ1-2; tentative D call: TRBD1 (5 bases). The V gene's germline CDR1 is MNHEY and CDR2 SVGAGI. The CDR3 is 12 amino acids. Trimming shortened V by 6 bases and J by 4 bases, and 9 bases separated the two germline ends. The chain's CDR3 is CASRQGIYGYTF. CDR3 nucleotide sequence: TGTGCCAGCAGGCAGGGAATCTATGGCTACACCTTC.

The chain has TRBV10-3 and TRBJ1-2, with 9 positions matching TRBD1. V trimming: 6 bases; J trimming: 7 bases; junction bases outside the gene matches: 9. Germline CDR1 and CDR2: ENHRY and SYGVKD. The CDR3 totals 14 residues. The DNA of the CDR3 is TGTGCCATCAGAGAACAGGGGGCGCGAAGTGGCTACACCTTC. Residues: CAIREQGARSGYTF.

The DNA for the CDR3 is TGTGCCAGCAGTGAAATCCCGGGACTAGCGGGAGACAATGAGCAGTTCTTC. This codes for CASSEIPGLAGDNEQFF. This sequence joins TRBV6-1 and TRBJ2-1; TRBD2 agrees at 14 bases. V lost 2 bases and J lost 5; bases outside the gene matches: 5. Germline CDR1 MNHNS, CDR2 SASEGT. The CDR3 loop spans 17 amino acids.

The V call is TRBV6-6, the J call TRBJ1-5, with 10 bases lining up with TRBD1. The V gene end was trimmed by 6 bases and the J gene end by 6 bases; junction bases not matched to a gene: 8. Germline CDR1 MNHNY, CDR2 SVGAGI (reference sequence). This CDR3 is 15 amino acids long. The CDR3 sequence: CASRDGQGGFQPQHF. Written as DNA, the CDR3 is TGTGCCAGCAGGGACGGACAGGGGGGATTTCAGCCCCAGCATTTT.

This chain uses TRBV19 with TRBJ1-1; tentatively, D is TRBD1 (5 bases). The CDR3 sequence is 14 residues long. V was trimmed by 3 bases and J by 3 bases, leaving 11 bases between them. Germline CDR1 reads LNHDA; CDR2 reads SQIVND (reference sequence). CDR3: CASSIFGADTEAFF. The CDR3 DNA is TGTGCCAGTAGTATTTTTGGGGCTGACACTGAAGCTTTCTTT.

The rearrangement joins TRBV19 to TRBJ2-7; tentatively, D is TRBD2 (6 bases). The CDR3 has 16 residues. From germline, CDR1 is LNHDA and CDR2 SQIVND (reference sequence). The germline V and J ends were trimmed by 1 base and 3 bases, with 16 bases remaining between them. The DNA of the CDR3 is TGTGCCAGTAGTATAGGTCCAGGCGGGAAGCACTACGAGCAGTACTTC. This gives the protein CASSIGPGGKHYEQYF. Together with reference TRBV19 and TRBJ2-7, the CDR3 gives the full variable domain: DGGITQSPKYLFRKEGQNVTLSCEQNLNHDAMYWYRQDPGQGLRLIYYSQIVNDFQKGDIAEGYSVSREKKESFPLTVTSAQKNPTAFYLCASSIGPGGKHYEQYFGPGTRLTVT.

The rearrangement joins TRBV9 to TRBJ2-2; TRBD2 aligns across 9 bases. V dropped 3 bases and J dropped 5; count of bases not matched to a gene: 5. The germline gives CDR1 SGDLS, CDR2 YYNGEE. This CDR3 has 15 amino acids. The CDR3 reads CASSAGTSITGELFF. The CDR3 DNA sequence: TGTGCCAGCAGCGCCGGGACTAGCATAACCGGGGAGCTGTTTTTT.

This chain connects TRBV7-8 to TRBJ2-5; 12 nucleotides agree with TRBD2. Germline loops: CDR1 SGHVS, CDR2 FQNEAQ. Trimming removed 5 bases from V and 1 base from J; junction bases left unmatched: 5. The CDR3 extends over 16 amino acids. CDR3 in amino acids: CASSPASGRAQETQYF. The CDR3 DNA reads TGTGCCAGCAGCCCCGCTAGCGGGAGGGCCCAAGAGACCCAGTACTTC.

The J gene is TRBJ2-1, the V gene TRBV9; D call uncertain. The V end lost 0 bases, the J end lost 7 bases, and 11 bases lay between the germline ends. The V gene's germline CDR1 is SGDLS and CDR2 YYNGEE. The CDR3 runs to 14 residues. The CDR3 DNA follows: TGTGCCAGCAGCGTAGAGTTAGCAAGGAATGAGCAGTTCTTC. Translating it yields CASSVELARNEQFF.